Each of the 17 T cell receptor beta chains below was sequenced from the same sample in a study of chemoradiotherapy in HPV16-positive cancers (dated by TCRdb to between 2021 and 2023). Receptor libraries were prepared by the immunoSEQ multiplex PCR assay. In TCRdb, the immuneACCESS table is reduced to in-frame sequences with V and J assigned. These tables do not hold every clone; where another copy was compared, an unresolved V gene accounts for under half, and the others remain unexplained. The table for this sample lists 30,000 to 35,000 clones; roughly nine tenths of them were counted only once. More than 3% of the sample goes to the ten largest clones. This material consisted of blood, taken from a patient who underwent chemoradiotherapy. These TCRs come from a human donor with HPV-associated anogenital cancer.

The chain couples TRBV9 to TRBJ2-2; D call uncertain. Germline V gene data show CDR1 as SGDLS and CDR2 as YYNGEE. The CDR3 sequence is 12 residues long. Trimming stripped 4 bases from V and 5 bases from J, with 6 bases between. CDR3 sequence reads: CASSSGTGELFF. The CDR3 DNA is TGTGCCAGCAGCTCCGGGACCGGGGAGCTGTTTTTT. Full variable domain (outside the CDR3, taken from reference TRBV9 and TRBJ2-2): DSGVTQTPKHLITATGQRVTLRCSPRSGDLSVYWYQQSLDQGLQFLIQYYNGEERAKGNILERFSAQQFPDLHSELNLSSLELGDSALYFCASSSGTGELFFGEGSRLTVL.

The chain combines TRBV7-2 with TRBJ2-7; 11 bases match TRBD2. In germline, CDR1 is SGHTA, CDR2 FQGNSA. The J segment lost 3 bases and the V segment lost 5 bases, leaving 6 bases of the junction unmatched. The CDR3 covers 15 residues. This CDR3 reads CASSPRSGGGYEQYF. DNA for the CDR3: TGTGCCAGCAGCCCCCGTAGCGGGGGGGGCTACGAGCAGTACTTC.

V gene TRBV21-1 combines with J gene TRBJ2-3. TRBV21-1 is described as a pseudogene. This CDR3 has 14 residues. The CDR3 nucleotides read TGTGCCAGCCGTGAGGGGAGAATTCAAGATACGCAGTATTTT. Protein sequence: CASREGRIQDTQYF.

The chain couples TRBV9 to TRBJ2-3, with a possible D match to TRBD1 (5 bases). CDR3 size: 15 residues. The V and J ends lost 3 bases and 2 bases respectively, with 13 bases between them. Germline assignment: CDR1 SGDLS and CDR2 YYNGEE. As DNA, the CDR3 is TGTGCCAGCAGCGCCGATATTGGGGCCACAGATACGCAGTATTTT. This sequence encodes CASSADIGATDTQYF.

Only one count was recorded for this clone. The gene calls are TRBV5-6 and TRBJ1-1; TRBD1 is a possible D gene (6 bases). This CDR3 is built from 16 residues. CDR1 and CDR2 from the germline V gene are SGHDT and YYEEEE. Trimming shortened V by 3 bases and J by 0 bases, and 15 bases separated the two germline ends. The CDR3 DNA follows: TGTGCCAGCAGCTGGGGGGCGGGACCCATGAACACTGAAGCTTTCTTT. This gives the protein CASSWGAGPMNTEAFF.

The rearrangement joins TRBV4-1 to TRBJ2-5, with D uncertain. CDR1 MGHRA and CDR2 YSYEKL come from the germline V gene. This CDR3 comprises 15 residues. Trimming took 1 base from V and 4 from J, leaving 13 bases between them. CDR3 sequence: CASSQGSVRGETQYF. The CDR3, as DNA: TGCGCCAGCAGCCAAGGGTCGGTTCGTGGAGAGACCCAGTACTTC.

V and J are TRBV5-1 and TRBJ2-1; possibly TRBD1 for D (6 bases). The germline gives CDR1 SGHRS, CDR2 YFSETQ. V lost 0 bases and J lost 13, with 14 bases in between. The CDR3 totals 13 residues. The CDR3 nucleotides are TGCGCCAGCAGCTTGGGTAGAGGGGGAATCCAGTTCTTC. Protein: CASSLGRGGIQFF.

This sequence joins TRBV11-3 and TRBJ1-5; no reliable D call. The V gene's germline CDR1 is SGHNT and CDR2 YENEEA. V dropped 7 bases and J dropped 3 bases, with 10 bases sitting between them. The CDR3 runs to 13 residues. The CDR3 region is CASKEAPNQPQHF. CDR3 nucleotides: TGTGCCAGCAAGGAAGCCCCCAATCAGCCCCAGCATTTT.

CDR3 sequence (DNA): TGTGCCAGCAGCTCTAGGGGACTAAACAATGAGCAGTTCTTC. The encoded protein is CASSSRGLNNEQFF. The chain uses TRBV7-3 and TRBJ2-1; TRBD2 agrees at 7 bases. The CDR3 loop spans 14 amino acids. CDR1 SGHTA and CDR2 FQGTGA come from the germline V gene. V dropped 4 bases and J dropped 5; count of bases not matched to a gene: 5.

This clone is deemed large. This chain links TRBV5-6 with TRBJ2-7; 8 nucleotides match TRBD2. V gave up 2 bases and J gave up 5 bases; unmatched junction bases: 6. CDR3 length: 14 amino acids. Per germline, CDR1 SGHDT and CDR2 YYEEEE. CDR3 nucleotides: TGTGCCAGCAGCTTCCCGGGGGGGCCCAACGAGCAGTACTTC. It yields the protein CASSFPGGPNEQYF.

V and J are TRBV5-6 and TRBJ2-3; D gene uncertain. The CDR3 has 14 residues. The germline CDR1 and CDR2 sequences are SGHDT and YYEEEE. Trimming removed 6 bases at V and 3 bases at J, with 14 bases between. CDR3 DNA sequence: TGTGCCAGCATCCAAGGGTTGTCGACAGATACGCAGTATTTT. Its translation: CASIQGLSTDTQYF.

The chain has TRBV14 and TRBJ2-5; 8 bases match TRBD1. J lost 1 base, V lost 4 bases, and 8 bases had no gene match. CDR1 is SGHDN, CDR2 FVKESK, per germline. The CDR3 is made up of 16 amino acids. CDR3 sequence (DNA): TGTGCCAGCAGCCGCCTCGGACAGGGATCCCAAGAGACCCAGTACTTC. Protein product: CASSRLGQGSQETQYF.

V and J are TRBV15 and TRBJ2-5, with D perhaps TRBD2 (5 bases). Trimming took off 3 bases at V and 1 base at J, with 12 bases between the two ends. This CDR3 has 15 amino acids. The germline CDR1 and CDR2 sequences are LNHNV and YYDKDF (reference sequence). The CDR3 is CATSRTRGGQETQYF. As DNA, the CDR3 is TGTGCCACCAGCAGGACCCGAGGAGGCCAAGAGACCCAGTACTTC.

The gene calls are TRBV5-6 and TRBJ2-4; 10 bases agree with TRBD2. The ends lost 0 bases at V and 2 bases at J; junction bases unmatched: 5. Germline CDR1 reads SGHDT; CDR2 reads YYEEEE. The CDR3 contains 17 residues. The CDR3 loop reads CASSLVLAGATKNIQYF. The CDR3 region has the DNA TGTGCCAGCAGCTTGGTTCTAGCGGGAGCTACCAAAAACATTCAGTACTTC.

CDR3 DNA sequence: TGCAGCACTCAAAACCAAAGGGATACGCAGTATTTT. Translating it yields CSTQNQRDTQYF. This sequence joins TRBV29-1 and TRBJ2-3; D ambiguous. The V end was cut by 8 bases, the J end by 6 bases, with 15 bases between. The CDR3 runs 12 residues. Germline assignment: CDR1 SQVTM and CDR2 ANQGSEA.

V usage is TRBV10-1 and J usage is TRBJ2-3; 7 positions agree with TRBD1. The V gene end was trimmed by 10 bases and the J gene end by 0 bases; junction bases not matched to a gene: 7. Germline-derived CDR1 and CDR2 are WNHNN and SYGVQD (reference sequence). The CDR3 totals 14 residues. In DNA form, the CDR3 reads TGCGCCAAAGGGACAGTATTTAGCACAGATACGCAGTATTTT. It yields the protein CAKGTVFSTDTQYF.

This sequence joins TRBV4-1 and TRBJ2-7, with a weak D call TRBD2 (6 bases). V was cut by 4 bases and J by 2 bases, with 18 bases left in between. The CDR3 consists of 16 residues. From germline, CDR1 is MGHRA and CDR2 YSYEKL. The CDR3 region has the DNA TGCGCCAGCAGCCCGGGGGAGATACATTCGACCTACGAGCAGTACTTC. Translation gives CASSPGEIHSTYEQYF.